The rows below give T cell receptor beta chains drawn from one sample of a study of response to subunit inactivated influenza vaccine. TCRdb re-called the RT-PCR reads with MiXCR, one entry per CDR3 protein. The sample holds fewer than 400,000 distinct CDR3 sequences, around a fifth seen once. Sequencing was performed on PBMCs from blood, taken 21 months after vaccination. Source of these receptors: a man aged 50-75 years who received an inactivated influenza vaccine. Each CDR3 is given with its conserved first and last residue. D genes are given only for firm matches.

V	J	D	CDR3
TRBV5-1	TRBJ1-1	-	CASSLVRGNTEAFF
TRBV29-1	TRBJ2-5	TRBD1	CSVSRGLQETQYF
TRBV5-1	TRBJ1-2	TRBD1	CASSWGTGGSYGYTF
TRBV20-1	TRBJ1-1	-	CSAFIWASEAEAFF
TRBV19	TRBJ2-7	TRBD1	CASSIGQGAYEQYF
TRBV9	TRBJ1-1	-	CASSVAGVDPEAFF
TRBV19	TRBJ1-1	TRBD1	CASSIEEGALNTEAFF
TRBV7-2	TRBJ2-7	TRBD1	CASSLAQTGWQQYF
TRBV12-3/TRBV12-4	TRBJ1-2	TRBD1	CASSTRDRASSYGYTF
TRBV9	TRBJ2-7	TRBD2	CASSIGTSGTEQYF
TRBV4-1	TRBJ2-7	-	CASSQDRRVKQYF
TRBV20-1	TRBJ1-1	TRBD1	CSALSAGGNTEAFF
TRBV20-1	TRBJ1-5	-	CSASSGGHSNQPQHF
TRBV5-1	TRBJ2-2	-	CASSLRDSSTGELFF
TRBV6-1	TRBJ1-2	-	CASSLPGEGIYGYTF
TRBV28	TRBJ1-2	-	CASSLGTDHGYTF
TRBV12-3/TRBV12-4	TRBJ2-2	TRBD2	CASSNQRGRDTGELFF
TRBV29-1	TRBJ1-1	-	CSVDIHGYAEAFF
TRBV7-9	TRBJ2-7	-	CASSLVGGAEQYF
TRBV11-2	TRBJ1-1	-	CASSLGPEMNTEAFF
TRBV4-3	TRBJ1-1	-	CASSQDPWDTEAFF
TRBV23-1	TRBJ2-5	-	CASSQYRRSRSETQYF
TRBV20-1	TRBJ1-6	-	CSARDSGNNSPLHF
TRBV7-2	TRBJ2-7	-	CASSLRPSEQYF
TRBV11-2	TRBJ2-3	-	CASSFVGPSTDTQYF
TRBV5-1	TRBJ1-1	-	CASSLVGGRLKTEAFF
TRBV24-1	TRBJ1-5	-	CATSDRRGNQPQHF
TRBV6-5	TRBJ2-2	-	CASSYTGNTGELFF
TRBV6-1	TRBJ1-5	-	CASKREGIQPQHF
TRBV20-1	TRBJ1-2	-	CSARDGRMGREGYTF
TRBV7-2	TRBJ1-1	TRBD1	CASSFDRVVNTEAFF
TRBV3-1	TRBJ1-3	-	CASSQDFGGNTIYF
TRBV12-3/TRBV12-4	TRBJ1-5	-	CASKQGTGGNQPQHF
TRBV11-2	TRBJ1-1	-	CASSLVPGNTEAFF
TRBV21-1	TRBJ1-5	-	CASSKARERCSNQPQHF
TRBV20-1	TRBJ2-1	-	CSATIKGFSYNEQFF
TRBV10-3	TRBJ2-7	-	CAISDFVDEQYF
TRBV28	TRBJ1-6	-	CASSFFLSSYNSPLHF
TRBV28	TRBJ2-1	TRBD1	CASSTQGQYLNSYNEQFF
TRBV7-9	TRBJ1-3	-	CASSPRGAEFLIYF
TRBV19	TRBJ2-7	TRBD1	CASSILDRGAYEQYF